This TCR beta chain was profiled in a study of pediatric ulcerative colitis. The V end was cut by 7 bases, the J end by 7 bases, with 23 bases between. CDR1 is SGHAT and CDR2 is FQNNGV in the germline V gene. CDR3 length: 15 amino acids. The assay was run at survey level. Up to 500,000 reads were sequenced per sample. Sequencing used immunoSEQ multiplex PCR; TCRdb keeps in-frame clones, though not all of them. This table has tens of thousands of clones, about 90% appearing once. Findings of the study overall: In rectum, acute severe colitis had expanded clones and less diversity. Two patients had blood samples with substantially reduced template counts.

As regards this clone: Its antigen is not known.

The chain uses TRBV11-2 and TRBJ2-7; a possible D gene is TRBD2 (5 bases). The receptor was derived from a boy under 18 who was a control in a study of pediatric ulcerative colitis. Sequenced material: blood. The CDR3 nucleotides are TGTGCCAGCACCGTATTTTGGACGGGGTCCGAAGAGCAGTACTTC. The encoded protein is CASTVFWTGSEEQYF.